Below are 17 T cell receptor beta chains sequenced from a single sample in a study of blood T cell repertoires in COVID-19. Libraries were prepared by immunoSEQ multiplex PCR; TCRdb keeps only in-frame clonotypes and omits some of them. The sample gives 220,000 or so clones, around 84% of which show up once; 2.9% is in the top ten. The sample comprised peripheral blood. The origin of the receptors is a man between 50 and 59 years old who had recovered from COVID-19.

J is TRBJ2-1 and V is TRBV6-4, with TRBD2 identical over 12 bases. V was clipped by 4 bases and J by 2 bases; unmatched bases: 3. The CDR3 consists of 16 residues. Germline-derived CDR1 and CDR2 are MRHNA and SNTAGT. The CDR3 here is CASSVTSGSPYNEQFF. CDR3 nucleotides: TGTGCCAGCAGTGTGACTAGCGGGAGCCCCTACAATGAGCAGTTCTTC.

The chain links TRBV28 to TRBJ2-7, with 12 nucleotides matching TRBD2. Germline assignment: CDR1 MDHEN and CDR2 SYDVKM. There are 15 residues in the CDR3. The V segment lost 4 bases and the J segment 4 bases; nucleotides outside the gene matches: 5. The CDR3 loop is CASSSPTSGSYEQYF. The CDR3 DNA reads TGTGCCAGCAGTTCGCCGACTAGCGGGAGTTACGAGCAGTACTTC.

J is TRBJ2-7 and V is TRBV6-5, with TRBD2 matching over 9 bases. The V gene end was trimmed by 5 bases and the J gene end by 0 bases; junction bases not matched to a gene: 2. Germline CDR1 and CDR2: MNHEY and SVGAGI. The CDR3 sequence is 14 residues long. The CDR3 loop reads CASSLTSGSYEQYF. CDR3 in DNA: TGTGCCAGCAGTCTGACTAGCGGCTCCTACGAGCAGTACTTC.

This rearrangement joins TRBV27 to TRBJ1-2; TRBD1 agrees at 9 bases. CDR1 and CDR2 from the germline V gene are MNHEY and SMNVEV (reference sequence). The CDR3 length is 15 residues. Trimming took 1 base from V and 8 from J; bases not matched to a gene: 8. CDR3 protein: CASSLLSQGARGYTF. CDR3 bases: TGTGCCAGCAGTTTATTATCACAGGGGGCGCGAGGCTACACCTTC.

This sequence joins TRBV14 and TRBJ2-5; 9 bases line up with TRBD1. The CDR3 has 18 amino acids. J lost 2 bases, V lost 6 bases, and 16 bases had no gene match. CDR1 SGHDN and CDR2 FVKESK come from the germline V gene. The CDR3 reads CASSSQLPGQGYQETQYF. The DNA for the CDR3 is TGTGCCAGCAGTTCTCAACTCCCGGGACAGGGATATCAAGAGACCCAGTACTTC.

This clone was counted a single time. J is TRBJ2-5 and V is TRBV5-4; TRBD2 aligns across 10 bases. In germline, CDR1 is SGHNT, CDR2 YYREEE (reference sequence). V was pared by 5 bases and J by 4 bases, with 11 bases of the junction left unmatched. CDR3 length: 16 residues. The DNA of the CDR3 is TGTGCCAGCAGTTCTATAGCGGGAGGTTTAGGAGAGACCCAGTACTTC. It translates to CASSSIAGGLGETQYF. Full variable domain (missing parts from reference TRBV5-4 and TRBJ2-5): ETGVTQSPTHLIKTRGQQVTLRCSSQSGHNTVSWYQQALGQGPQFIFQYYREEENGRGNFPPRFSGLQFPNYSSELNVNALELDDSALYLCASSSIAGGLGETQYFGPGTRLLVL.

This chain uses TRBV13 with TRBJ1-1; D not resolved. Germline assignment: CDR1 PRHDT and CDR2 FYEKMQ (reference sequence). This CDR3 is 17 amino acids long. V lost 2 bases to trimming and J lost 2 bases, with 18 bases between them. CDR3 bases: TGTGCCAGCAGCTTAAACTTGGTCAGCGTCTCTAACACTGAAGCTTTCTTT. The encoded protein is CASSLNLVSVSNTEAFF.

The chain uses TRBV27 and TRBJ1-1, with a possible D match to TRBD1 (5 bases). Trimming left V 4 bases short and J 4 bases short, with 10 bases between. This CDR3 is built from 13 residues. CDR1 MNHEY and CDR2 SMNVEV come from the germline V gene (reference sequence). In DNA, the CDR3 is TGTGCCAGCAGTTCGCAGGGTAGCACTGAAGCTTTCTTT. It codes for CASSSQGSTEAFF.

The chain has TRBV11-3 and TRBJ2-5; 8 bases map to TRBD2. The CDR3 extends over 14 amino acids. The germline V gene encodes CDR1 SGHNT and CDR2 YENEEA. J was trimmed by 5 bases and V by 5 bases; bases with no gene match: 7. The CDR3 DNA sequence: TGTGCCAGCAGCCCCGCGGGGGGTCAGGAGACCCAGTACTTC. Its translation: CASSPAGGQETQYF. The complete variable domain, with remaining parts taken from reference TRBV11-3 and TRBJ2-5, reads EAGVVQSPRYKIIEKKQPVAFWCNPISGHNTLYWYLQNLGQGPELLIRYENEEAVDDSQLPKDRFSAERLKGVDSTLKIQPAELGDSAVYLCASSPAGGQETQYFGPGTRLLVL.

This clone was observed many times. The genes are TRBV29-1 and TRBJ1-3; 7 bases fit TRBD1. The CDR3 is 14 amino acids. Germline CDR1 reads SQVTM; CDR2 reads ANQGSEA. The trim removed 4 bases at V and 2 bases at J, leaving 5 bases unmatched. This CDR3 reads CSVVTGKPGNTIYF. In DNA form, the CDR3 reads TGCAGCGTTGTGACAGGGAAACCTGGAAACACCATATATTTT.

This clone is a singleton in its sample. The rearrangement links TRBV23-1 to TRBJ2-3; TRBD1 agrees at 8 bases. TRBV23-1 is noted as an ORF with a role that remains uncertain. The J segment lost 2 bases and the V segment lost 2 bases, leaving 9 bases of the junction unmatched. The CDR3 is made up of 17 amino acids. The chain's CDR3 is CASSQPPDRGPTDTQYF. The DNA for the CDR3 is TGCGCCAGCAGTCAACCGCCCGACAGGGGCCCCACAGATACGCAGTATTTT.

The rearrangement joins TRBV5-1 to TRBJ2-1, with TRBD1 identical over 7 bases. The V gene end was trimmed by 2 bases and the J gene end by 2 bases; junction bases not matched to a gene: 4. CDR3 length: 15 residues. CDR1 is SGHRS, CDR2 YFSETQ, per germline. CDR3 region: CASSFLGQTYNEQFF. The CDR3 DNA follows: TGCGCCAGCAGCTTTTTGGGACAGACCTACAATGAGCAGTTCTTC. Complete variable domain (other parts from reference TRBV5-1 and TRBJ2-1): KAGVTQTPRYLIKTRGQQVTLSCSPISGHRSVSWYQQTPGQGLQFLFEYFSETQRNKGNFPGRFSGRQFSNSRSEMNVSTLELGDSALYLCASSFLGQTYNEQFFGPGTRLTVL.

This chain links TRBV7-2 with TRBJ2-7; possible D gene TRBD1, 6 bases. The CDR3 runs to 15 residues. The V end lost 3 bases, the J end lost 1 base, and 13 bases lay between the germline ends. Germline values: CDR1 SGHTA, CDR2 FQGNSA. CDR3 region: CASSLGWTASYEQYF. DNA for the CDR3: TGTGCCAGCAGCTTGGGATGGACAGCATCCTACGAGCAGTACTTC.

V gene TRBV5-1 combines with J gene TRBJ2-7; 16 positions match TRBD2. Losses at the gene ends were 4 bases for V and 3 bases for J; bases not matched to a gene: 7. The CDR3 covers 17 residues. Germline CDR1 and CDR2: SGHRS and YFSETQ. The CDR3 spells CASSAQGLAGGYYEQYF. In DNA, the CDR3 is TGCGCCAGCAGCGCACAGGGACTAGCGGGAGGGTACTACGAGCAGTACTTC.

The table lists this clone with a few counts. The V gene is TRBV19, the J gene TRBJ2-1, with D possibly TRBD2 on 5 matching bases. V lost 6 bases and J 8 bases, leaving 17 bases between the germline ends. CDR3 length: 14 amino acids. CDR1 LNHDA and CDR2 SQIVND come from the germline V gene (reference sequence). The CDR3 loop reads CASRASFPVDEQFF. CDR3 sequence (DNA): TGTGCCAGTAGGGCTAGCTTTCCCGTCGATGAGCAGTTCTTC.

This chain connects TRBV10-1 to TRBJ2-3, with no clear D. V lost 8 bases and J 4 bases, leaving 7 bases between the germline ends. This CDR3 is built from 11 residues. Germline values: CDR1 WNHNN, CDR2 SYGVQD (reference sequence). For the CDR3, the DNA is TGCGCCAGCCCGGTCCCAGATACGCAGTATTTT. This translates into CASPVPDTQYF.

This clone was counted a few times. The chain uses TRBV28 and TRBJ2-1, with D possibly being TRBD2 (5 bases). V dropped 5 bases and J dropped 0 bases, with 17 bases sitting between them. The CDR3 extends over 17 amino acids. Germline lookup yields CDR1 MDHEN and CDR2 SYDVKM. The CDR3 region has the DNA TGTGCCAGCAGTCGAGGATCGACGGGAAGCTCCTACAATGAGCAGTTCTTC. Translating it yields CASSRGSTGSSYNEQFF.